Described below is a single TCR beta chain sequence and its context. Its binding antigen is unknown. Qualities for individual bases were not recorded, and no much larger clone is one base off. This sample was included in a study of shared clonotypes between healthy human individuals (dated by TCRdb to 2018 to 2020). Looking at the study overall: The cohort included three men and a couple of women between 18 and 49 years of age. To estimate repertoire size and how much clonotype sharing occurs between individuals, the study deeply sequenced the blood TCR repertoires of 4 to 6 healthy adults. To increase sequencing depth and limit assay-specific biases, TCR repertoire library preparation and sequencing were carried out by different laboratories using diverse techniques. Between about 0.9 and 8.9 billion PBMCs per donor were obtained by leukapheresis.

The V and J ends are trimmed by 1 base and 4 bases, leaving 14 bases between them. The CDR3 contains 16 residues, cysteine and phenylalanine counted. Here the CDR3 DNA is all that survives: 48 bases in frame from base 1. CDR1 and CDR2 are drawn from the germline V gene: MDHEN, SYDVKM. The donors were healthy, HIV-negative adults with no recently reported acute infections or vaccinations. All donors were Caucasian adults living in Nashville, Tennessee, USA. For unsorted samples, some 90 million PBMCs were counted and genomic DNA was extracted with the QIAamp DNA Blood Mini kit. Blood was obtained by leukapheresis, after which PBMCs were separated by Ficoll-Histopaque density gradient centrifugation and cryopreserved in liquid nitrogen vapor phase. Using the deep immunoSEQ assay, TCR CDR3 regions were amplified from genomic DNA by multiplex PCR. For each cell subset, the extracted genomic DNA was distributed evenly across all wells of several immunoSEQ 96-well plates, and each plate served as one replicate. Each replicate PCR for unsorted PBMC received roughly 0.3 ug genomic DNA, equal to approximately 30,000 T cell genomes. Ten immunoSEQ deep assay plates were used to sequence unsorted PBMC genomic DNA. The purified libraries were quantified using a Qubit 3.0 fluorometer, sized with a Bioanalyzer 2100, and then quantified again using the KAPA Library Quantification kit. A separate single-read 150-cycle Illumina NextSeq 550 flow cell was used to sequence each immunoSEQ 96-well plate. On the authors' methods: Because the immunoSEQ output included only junctional sequences and no quality scores, the filtering could not be the same as the filtering used for full-length reads. To assign V/J genes and CDR3, sequences were annotated against IMGT germline references using PyIR, a Python wrapper for IgBLAST v1.9. Reads were removed for weak V/J assignments (E-value above 1e-6), missing CDR3, stop codons, out-of-frame junctions, or ambiguous translated residues. V3J clonotypes were defined by identical inferred V gene, J gene, and CDR3 amino acid sequence. The percentage overlap between two repertoires was calculated by dividing the number of shared unique clonotypes by the size of the smaller repertoire. Three approaches were used to assess repertoire richness: RTK rarefaction, the Chao1 estimator, and Recon v2.1 estimates of unobserved clonotypes. TCRdb re-hosts the immuneACCESS table, in-frame sequences only. Its copies lack some clones; in the studies checked, an unresolved V gene accounts for under half of them, and the cause for the rest is not known. V and J calls and clone size follow that table, whereas D and trimming were derived from the DNA. This sample comprises about half a million clones, 79% of them detected only once. The ten top clones hold roughly 13% of the sample.

Here is what the overall study found, with its caveats: Pairwise subsampling led to the expectation that sequencing depth would affect the degree of clonotype sharing among donors. The genetic and exposure-history diversity represented was limited by the small number of donors. Sampling was limited to blood, and TCR repertoires in tissue likely differ from TCR repertoires in blood.

The sample comprised PBMCs. The clonotype was recovered from a woman between 40 and 50 years old in good health. Some clones in this sample may be carry-over from other donors' samples. Recombination joined TRBV28 with TRBJ2-1; possibly the D gene is TRBD2, per 6 matching bases. This receptor carries the CDR3 CASSLSGAAVYNEQFF. The DNA is as follows: TGTGCCAGCAGTTTATCGGGAGCGGCGGTATACAATGAGCAGTTCTTC.